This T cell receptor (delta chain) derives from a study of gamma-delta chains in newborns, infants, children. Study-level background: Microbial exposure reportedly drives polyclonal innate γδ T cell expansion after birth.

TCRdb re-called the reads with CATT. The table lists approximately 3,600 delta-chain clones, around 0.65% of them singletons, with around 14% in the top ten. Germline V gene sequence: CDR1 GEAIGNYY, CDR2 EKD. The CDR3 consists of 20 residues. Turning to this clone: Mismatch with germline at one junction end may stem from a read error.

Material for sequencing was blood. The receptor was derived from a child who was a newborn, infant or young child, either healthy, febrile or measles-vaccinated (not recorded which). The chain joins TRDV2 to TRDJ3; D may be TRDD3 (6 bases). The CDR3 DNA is TGTGCCCGTGACACCTGGGAGATACGAACGAGCTCCTGGGACACCCGACAGATGTTTTTC. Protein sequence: CARDTWEIRTSSWDTRQMFF.